This T cell receptor (beta chain) was documented in a study of identical twins. The study, taken as a whole, reports: The study found excess low generation probability among twin-shared out-of-frame alpha sequences. A partial confounding effect on zero-insertion analyses could come from invariant MAIT and iNKT cells.

Concerning this clonotype itself: The antigen remains unidentified.

The CDR3 covers 15 residues. The junction had 6 bases not matched to a gene; V was cut back by 0 bases and J by 6 bases. CDR1 is LGHDT, CDR2 YNNKEL, per germline (reference sequence). TCRdb re-derived calls from the 5' RACE reads in MiXCR, one entry per CDR3 protein. The sample yields a few hundred thousand distinct CDR3 sequences, roughly an eighth seen once. These data also formed part of another study, on yellow fever vaccine responses in identical twins.

The sample was CD4+ T cells sorted from blood. The chain couples TRBV3-1 to TRBJ2-3; TRBD2 matches at 7 bases. The sequence was collected from a woman younger than 30 in good health. CDR3 residues: CASSQDAAGVDTQYF. CDR3 sequence (DNA): TGTGCCAGCAGCCAAGACGCGGCGGGGGTGGATACGCAGTATTTT.